The present TCR beta chain was sequenced within a study of vaccination and CD4 T cells after COVID-19. Study details: Post-vaccine sampling followed dose two by a median 72 days (range 14 to 241). The stimulus for the cells was overlapping spike peptides derived from SARS-CoV-2, HCoV-NL63, HCoV-OC43 and HCoV-229E.

Germline V gene sequence: CDR1 DFQATT, CDR2 SNEGSKA (reference sequence). Unmatched junction bases numbered 9, after V lost 5 bases and J lost 0 bases. CDR3 length: 15 amino acids. Treatment in this sample: approximately nine-day PBMC culture with coronavirus spike peptide pools or control peptides (ViraFEST assay). With the Oncomine TCR Beta short-read assay, DNA from cultured CD4+ T cells was sequenced. One entry per CDR3 protein results from TCRdb running MiXCR on the PCR reads. The top ten clones hold 7.5% to 10% of a sample with about 16,000 distinct CDR3 sequences, 55% of them seen once. With respect to this clonotype: Antigen: not known.

The material sequenced was CD4+ T cells from blood, cultured in vitro. This sequence was found in a human donor who had recovered from COVID-19. The chain employs TRBV20-1 and TRBJ2-7; the match to TRBD2 covers 8 bases. CDR3 in amino acids: CSAPSATSDSYEQYF. The CDR3 DNA reads as TGCAGTGCTCCGTCCGCGACTAGCGACTCCTACGAGCAGTACTTC.